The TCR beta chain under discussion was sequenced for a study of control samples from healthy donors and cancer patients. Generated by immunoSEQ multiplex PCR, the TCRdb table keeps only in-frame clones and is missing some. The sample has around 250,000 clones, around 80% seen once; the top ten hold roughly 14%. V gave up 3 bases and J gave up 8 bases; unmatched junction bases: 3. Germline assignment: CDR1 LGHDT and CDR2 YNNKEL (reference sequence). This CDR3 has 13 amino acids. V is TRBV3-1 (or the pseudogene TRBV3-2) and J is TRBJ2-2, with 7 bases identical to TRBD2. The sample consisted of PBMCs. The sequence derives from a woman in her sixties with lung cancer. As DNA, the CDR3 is TGTGCCAGCAGCCAGGGACTATCGGGGGAGCTGTTTTTT. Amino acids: CASSQGLSGELFF.